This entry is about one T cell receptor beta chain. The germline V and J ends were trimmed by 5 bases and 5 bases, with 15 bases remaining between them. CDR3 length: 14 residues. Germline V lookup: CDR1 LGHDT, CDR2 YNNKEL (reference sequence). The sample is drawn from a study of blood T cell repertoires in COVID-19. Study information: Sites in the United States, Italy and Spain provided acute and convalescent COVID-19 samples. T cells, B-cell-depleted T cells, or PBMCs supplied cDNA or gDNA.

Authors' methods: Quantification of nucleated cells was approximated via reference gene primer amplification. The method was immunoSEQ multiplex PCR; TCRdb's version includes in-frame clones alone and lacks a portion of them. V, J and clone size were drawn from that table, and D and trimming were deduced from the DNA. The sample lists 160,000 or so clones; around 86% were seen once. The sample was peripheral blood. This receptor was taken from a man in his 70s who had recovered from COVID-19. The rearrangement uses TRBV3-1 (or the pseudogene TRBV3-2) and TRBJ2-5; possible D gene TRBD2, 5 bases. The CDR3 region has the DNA TGTGCCAGCAGCGTCCGGGAACGCGCGGAGACCCAGTACTTC. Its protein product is CASSVRERAETQYF.